The rows below give T cell receptor beta chains drawn from one sample of a study of T cells in pancreatic ductal adenocarcinoma. Libraries were prepared by immunoSEQ multiplex PCR; TCRdb keeps only in-frame clonotypes and omits some of them. The sample carries about 98,000 clones, 90% to 95% recorded once. The sample comprised PBMCs. These TCRs come from a human donor with pancreatic ductal adenocarcinoma. CDR3s include the opening cysteine and the closing phenylalanine or tryptophan. The order of the fields is J gene, V gene, D gene, CDR3 protein, CDR3 DNA. The D gene is left open where the match is weak.

j_call: TRBJ2-1
v_call: TRBV7-2
d_call: NA
cdr3_aa: CASSLGLARGNEQFF
cdr3_nt: TGTGCCAGCAGCTTAGGTCTAGCTCGGGGGAATGAGCAGTTCTTC

j_call: TRBJ1-4
v_call: TRBV7-9
d_call: TRBD1
cdr3_aa: CASSSGDRGRRTNEKLFF
cdr3_nt: TGTGCCAGCAGCTCCGGCGACAGGGGGCGCAGAACTAATGAAAAACTGTTTTTT

j_call: TRBJ2-1
v_call: TRBV18
d_call: NA
cdr3_aa: CASSPRQGDYSYNEQFF
cdr3_nt: TGTGCCAGCTCACCACGCCAAGGCGACTACTCCTACAATGAGCAGTTCTTC

j_call: TRBJ2-3
v_call: TRBV28
d_call: TRBD2
cdr3_aa: CASSLIGLATPSADTQYF
cdr3_nt: TGTGCCAGCAGCCTAATCGGACTAGCCACCCCCAGCGCAGATACGCAGTATTTT

j_call: TRBJ2-7
v_call: TRBV5-6
d_call: TRBD2
cdr3_aa: CASSLLASGTTLYEQYF
cdr3_nt: TGTGCCAGCAGCTTGTTGGCTAGCGGTACTACATTGTACGAGCAGTACTTC

j_call: TRBJ2-7
v_call: TRBV18
d_call: NA
cdr3_aa: CASSPETGRNEQYF
cdr3_nt: TGTGCCAGCTCCCCGGAGACAGGGAGGAACGAGCAGTACTTC

j_call: TRBJ2-5
v_call: TRBV27
d_call: TRBD1
cdr3_aa: CASSSGQVQETQYF
cdr3_nt: TGTGCCAGCAGTTCCGGACAGGTCCAAGAGACCCAGTACTTC

j_call: TRBJ2-2
v_call: TRBV5-4
d_call: TRBD1
cdr3_aa: CASSSRQGAGTGELFF
cdr3_nt: TGTGCCAGCAGCTCGAGACAGGGGGCGGGCACCGGGGAGCTGTTTTTT

j_call: TRBJ1-1
v_call: TRBV18
d_call: TRBD1
cdr3_aa: CASSPQGVWTEAFF
cdr3_nt: TGTGCCAGCTCACCGCAGGGGGTGTGGACTGAAGCTTTCTTT

j_call: TRBJ1-5
v_call: TRBV4-1
d_call: NA
cdr3_aa: CASSKSVVNQPQHF
cdr3_nt: TGCGCCAGCAGCAAAAGCGTGGTAAATCAGCCCCAGCATTTT

j_call: TRBJ1-5
v_call: TRBV9
d_call: NA
cdr3_aa: CASSVDGHPLWPQHF
cdr3_nt: TGTGCCAGCAGCGTAGACGGACACCCGTTGTGGCCCCAGCATTTT

j_call: TRBJ2-5
v_call: TRBV7-6
d_call: NA
cdr3_aa: CASSLGAALQTQYF
cdr3_nt: TGTGCCAGCAGCTTAGGGGCAGCTCTCCAGACCCAGTACTTC

j_call: TRBJ2-7
v_call: TRBV7-8
d_call: NA
cdr3_aa: CASSLKQYYEQYF
cdr3_nt: TGTGCCAGCAGCTTAAAGCAATACTACGAGCAGTACTTC